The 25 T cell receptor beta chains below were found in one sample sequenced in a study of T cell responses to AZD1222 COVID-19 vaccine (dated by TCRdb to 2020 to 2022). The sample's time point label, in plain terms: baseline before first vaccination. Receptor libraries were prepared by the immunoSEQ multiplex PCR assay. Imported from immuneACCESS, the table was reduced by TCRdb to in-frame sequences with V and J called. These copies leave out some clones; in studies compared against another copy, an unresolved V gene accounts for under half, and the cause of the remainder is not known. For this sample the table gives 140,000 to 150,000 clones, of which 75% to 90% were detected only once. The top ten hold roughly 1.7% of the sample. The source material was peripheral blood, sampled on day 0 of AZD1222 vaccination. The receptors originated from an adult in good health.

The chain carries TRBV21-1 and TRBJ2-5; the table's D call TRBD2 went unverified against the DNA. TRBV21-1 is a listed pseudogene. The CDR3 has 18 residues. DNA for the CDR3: TGTGCCAGCAGCGTCCGAAGGGAGCCTAGCGGAAAACAAGAGACCCAGTACTTC. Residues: CASSVRREPSGKQETQYF.

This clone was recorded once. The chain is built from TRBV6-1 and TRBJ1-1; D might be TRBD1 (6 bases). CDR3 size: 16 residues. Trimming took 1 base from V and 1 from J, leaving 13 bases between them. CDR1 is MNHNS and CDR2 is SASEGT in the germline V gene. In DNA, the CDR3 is TGTGCCAGCAGTGAAGTAGGGGGACGGCCGAACACTGAAGCTTTCTTT. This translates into CASSEVGGRPNTEAFF.

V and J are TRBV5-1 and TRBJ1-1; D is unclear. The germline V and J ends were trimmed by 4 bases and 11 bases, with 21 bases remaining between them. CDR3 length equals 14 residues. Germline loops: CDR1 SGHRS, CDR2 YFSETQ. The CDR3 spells CASSPTSDGRRAFF. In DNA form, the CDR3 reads TGCGCCAGCAGCCCTACATCGGACGGCAGGAGGGCTTTCTTT.

CDR3 in amino acids: CASSDSGLGENTQYF. Here the CDR3 DNA reads TGTGCCAGCAGTGACTCGGGGTTGGGAGAGAATACGCAGTATTTT. V gene TRBV2 combines with J gene TRBJ2-3, with D possibly TRBD2 on 5 matching bases. Trimming pared 3 bases from V and 7 bases from J, leaving 17 bases between. The V gene's germline CDR1 is SNHLY and CDR2 FYNNEI. This CDR3 is 15 amino acids long.

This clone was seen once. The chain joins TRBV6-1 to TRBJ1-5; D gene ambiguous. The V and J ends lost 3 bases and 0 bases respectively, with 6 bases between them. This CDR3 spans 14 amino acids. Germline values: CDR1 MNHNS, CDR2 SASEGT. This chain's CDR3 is CASSDPHSNQPQHF. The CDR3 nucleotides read TGTGCCAGCAGTGACCCTCATAGCAATCAGCCCCAGCATTTT.

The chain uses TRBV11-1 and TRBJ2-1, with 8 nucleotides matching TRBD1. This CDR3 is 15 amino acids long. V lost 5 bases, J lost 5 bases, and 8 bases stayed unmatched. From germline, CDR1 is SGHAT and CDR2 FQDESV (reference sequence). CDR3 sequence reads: CASSGRQGRNNEQFF. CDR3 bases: TGTGCCAGCAGCGGGAGACAGGGGCGCAACAATGAGCAGTTCTTC.

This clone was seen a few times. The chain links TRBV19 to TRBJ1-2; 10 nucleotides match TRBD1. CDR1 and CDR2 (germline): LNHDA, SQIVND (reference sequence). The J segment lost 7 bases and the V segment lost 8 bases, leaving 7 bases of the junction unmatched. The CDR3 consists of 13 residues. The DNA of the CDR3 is TGTGCCAGTGGCTACCGGGACAGGGGTGGCTACACCTTC. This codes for CASGYRDRGGYTF.

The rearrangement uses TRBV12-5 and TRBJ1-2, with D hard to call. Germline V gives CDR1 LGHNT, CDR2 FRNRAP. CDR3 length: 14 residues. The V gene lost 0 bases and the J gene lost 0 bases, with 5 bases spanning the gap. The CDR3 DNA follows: TGTGCTAGTGGTTTGGTACGAGCTAACTATGGCTACACCTTC. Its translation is CASGLVRANYGYTF.

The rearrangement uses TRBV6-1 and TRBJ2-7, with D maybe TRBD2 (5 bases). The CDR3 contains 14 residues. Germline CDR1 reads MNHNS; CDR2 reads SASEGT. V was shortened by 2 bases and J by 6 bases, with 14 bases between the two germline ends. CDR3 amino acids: CASSEMSLAGEQYF. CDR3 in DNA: TGTGCCAGCAGTGAAATGAGCCTGGCGGGCGAGCAGTACTTC.

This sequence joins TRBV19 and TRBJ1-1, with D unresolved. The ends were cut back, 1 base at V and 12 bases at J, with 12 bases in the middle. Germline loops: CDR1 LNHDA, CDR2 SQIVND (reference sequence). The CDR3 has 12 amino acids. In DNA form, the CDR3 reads TGTGCCAGTAGTATAGGAGGCGGGCAAACTTTCTTT. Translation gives CASSIGGGQTFF.

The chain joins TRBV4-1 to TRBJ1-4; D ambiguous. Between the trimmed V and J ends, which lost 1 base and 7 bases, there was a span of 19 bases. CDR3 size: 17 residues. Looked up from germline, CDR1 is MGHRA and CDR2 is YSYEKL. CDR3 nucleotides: TGCGCCAGCAGCCAAGGCCCCCAGTTGAAGGGTGGTGAAAAACTGTTTTTT. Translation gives CASSQGPQLKGGEKLFF.

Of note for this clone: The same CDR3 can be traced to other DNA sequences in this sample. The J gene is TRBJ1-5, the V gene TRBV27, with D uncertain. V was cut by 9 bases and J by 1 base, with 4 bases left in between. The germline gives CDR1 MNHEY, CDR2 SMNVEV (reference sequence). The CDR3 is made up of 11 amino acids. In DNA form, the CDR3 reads TGTGCCAGTGGGAGCAATCAGCCCCAGCATTTT. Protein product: CASGSNQPQHF.

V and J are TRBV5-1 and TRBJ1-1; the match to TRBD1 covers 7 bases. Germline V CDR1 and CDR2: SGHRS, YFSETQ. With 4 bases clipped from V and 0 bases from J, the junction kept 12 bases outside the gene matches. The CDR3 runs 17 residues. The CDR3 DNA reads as TGCGCCAGCAGCCAGGGACAGTTCGTGGATGTGAACACTGAAGCTTTCTTT. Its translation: CASSQGQFVDVNTEAFF.

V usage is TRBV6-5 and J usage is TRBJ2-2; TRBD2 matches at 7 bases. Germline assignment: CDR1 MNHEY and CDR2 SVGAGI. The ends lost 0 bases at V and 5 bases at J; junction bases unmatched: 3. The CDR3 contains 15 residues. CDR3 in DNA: TGTGCCAGCAGTTACTCGGCGGGGGTAACCGGGGAGCTGTTTTTT. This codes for CASSYSAGVTGELFF.

The CDR3 here is CASSFPADRDYYEQYF. The CDR3 region has the DNA TGTGCCAGCAGCTTTCCGGCTGACAGGGACTACTACGAGCAGTACTTC. The chain combines TRBV5-5 with TRBJ2-7, with D perhaps TRBD1 or TRBD2 (7 bases each). Trimming shortened V by 2 bases and J by 3 bases, and 18 bases separated the two germline ends. CDR1 and CDR2 (germline): SGHKS, YYEKEE (reference sequence). The length of the CDR3 is 16 residues.

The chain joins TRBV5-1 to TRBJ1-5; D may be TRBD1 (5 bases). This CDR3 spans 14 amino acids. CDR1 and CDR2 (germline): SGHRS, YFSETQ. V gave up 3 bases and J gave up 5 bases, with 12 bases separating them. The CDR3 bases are TGCGCCAGCAGCTCCCAGGGAGGGGATCAGCCCCAGCATTTT. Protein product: CASSSQGGDQPQHF. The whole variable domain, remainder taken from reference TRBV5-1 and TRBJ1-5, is KAGVTQTPRYLIKTRGQQVTLSCSPISGHRSVSWYQQTPGQGLQFLFEYFSETQRNKGNFPGRFSGRQFSNSRSEMNVSTLELGDSALYLCASSSQGGDQPQHFGDGTRLSIL.

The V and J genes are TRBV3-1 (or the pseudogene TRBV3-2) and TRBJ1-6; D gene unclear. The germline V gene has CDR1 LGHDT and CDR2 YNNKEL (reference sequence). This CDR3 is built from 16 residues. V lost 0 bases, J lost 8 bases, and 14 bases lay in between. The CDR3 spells CASSQDLRASDSPLHF. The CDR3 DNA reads TGTGCCAGCAGCCAAGATCTTCGGGCAAGCGATTCACCCCTCCACTTT.

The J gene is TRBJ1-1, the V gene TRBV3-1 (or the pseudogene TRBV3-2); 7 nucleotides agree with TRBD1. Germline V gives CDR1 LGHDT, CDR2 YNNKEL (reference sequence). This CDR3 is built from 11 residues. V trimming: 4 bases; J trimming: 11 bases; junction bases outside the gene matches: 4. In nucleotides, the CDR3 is TGTGCCAGCAGCCGACAGGGCCCGGCTTTCTTT. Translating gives CASSRQGPAFF.

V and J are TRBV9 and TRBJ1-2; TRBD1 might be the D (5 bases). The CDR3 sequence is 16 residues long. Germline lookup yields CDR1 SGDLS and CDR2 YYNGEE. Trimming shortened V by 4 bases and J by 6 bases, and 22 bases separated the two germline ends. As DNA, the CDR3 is TGTGCCAGCAGCCTAACCGGGACGGAGATTTATAATGGCTACACCTTC. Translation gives CASSLTGTEIYNGYTF. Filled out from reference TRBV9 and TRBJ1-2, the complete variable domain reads DSGVTQTPKHLITATGQRVTLRCSPRSGDLSVYWYQQSLDQGLQFLIQYYNGEERAKGNILERFSAQQFPDLHSELNLSSLELGDSALYFCASSLTGTEIYNGYTFGSGTRLTVV.

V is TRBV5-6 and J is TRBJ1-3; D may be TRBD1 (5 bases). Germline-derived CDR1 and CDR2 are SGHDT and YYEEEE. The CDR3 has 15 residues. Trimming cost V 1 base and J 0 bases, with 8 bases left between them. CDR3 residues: CASSLPGGSGNTIYF. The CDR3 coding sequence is TGTGCCAGCAGCTTGCCCGGGGGCTCTGGAAACACCATATATTTT.

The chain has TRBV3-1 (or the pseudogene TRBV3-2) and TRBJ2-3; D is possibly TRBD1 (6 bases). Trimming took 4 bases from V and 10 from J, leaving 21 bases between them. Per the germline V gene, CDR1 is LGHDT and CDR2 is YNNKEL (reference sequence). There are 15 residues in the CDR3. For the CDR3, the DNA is TGTGCCAGCAGCCCGAGCGGTCCTAGCCAGGGGTCGCAGTATTTT. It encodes CASSPSGPSQGSQYF.

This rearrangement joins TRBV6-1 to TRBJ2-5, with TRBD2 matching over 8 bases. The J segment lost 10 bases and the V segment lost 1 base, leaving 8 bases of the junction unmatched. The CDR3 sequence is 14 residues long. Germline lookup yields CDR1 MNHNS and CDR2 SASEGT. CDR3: CASSEGGRWVSQYF. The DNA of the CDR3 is TGTGCCAGCAGTGAAGGCGGGAGGTGGGTTAGCCAGTACTTC.

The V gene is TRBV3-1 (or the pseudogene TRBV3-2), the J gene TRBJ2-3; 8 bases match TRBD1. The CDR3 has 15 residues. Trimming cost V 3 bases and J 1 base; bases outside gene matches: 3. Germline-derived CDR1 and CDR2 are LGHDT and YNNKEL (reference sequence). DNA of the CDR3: TGTGCCAGCAGCCAGGGACAGGACGGCACAGATACGCAGTATTTT. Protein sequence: CASSQGQDGTDTQYF.

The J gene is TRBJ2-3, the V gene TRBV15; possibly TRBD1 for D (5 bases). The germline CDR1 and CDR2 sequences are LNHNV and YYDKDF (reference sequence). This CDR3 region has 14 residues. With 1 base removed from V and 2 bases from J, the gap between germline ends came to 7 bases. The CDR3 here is CATSRGQNTDTQYF. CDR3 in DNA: TGTGCCACCAGCAGAGGACAGAACACAGATACGCAGTATTTT.

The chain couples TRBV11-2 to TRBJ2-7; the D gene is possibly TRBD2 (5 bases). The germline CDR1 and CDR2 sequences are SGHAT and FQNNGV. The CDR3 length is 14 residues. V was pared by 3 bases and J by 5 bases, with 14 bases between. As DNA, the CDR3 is TGTGCCAGCAGCTTTCCGGGAAGAGGCGACGAGCAGTACTTC. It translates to CASSFPGRGDEQYF.